One sample yielded the 10 T cell receptor beta chains listed below, sequenced in a study of cytomegalovirus exposure and HLA in healthy donors. The primer mix had 60 Vbeta and 13 Jbeta primers. Produced via immunoSEQ multiplex PCR; TCRdb's table is partial and in-frame only. The sample includes roughly 69,000 clones, 75% to 80% of them seen just once. Sequences were obtained from PBMCs. The origin of the receptors is a man younger than 35 in good health and CMV-seronegative.

CDR3 DNA sequence: TGTGCCAGCAGCTTCCGGGACAGGGAATACACCATATATTTT. Translating it yields CASSFRDREYTIYF. The V gene is TRBV7-2, the J gene TRBJ1-3; 9 bases line up with TRBD1. Losses at the gene ends were 3 bases for V and 8 bases for J; bases not matched to a gene: 5. The length of the CDR3 is 14 residues. Germline V lookup: CDR1 SGHTA, CDR2 FQGNSA.

The chain employs TRBV30 and TRBJ1-4, with a tentative D call TRBD1 (5 bases). Trimming removed 0 bases at V and 8 bases at J, with 13 bases between. Germline V gene data show CDR1 as GTSNPN and CDR2 as SVGIG (reference sequence). This CDR3 comprises 14 residues. Here the CDR3 DNA reads TGTGCCTGGAGTGTGAGGAGGGAGGGGGAAAAACTGTTTTTT. Translation: CAWSVRREGEKLFF.

This rearrangement joins TRBV10-3 to TRBJ1-5; no definite D call. Trimming pared 2 bases from V and 1 base from J, leaving 6 bases between. Germline CDR1 is ENHRY and CDR2 is SYGVKD. The CDR3 loop spans 14 amino acids. CDR3 DNA: TGTGCCATCAGTGAGGGGCACAGCAATCAGCCCCAGCATTTT. Translation gives CAISEGHSNQPQHF.

The V call is TRBV7-9, the J call TRBJ2-3; D is undetermined. This CDR3 comprises 14 residues. The V end was cut by 1 base, the J end by 6 bases, with 11 bases between. Germline V gene lookup returns CDR1 SEHNR and CDR2 FQNEAQ (reference sequence). CDR3 nucleotides: TGTGCCAGCAGCTTAGTCGGTGAAATGGATACGCAGTATTTT. Translating gives CASSLVGEMDTQYF.

The chain has TRBV5-4 and TRBJ1-1; 7 nucleotides match TRBD1. Germline CDR1 reads SGHNT; CDR2 reads YYREEE (reference sequence). Trimming removed 4 bases from V and 10 bases from J; junction bases left unmatched: 10. CDR3 length: 13 amino acids. Here the CDR3 DNA reads TGTGCCAGCAGCCCCAGGGGGGCAGGTGTAGCTTTCTTT. Its protein is CASSPRGAGVAFF.

This chain connects TRBV28 to TRBJ1-5; D gene uncertain. Looked up from germline, CDR1 is MDHEN and CDR2 is SYDVKM. Deletions cut 2 bases from V and 5 bases from J, with 10 bases between. This CDR3 is 14 amino acids long. The CDR3: CASSLVKSDQPQHF. CDR3 nucleotides: TGTGCCAGCAGTTTAGTCAAGAGTGATCAGCCCCAGCATTTT.

V usage is TRBV5-1 and J usage is TRBJ2-5; the match to TRBD1 covers 9 bases. Germline assignment: CDR1 SGHRS and CDR2 YFSETQ. The CDR3 runs to 16 residues. Trimming cost V 6 bases and J 4 bases; bases outside gene matches: 13. Written as DNA, the CDR3 is TGCGCCAGCACGGCATACAGGGGGCGAACCTCAGAGACCCAGTACTTC. Translation: CASTAYRGRTSETQYF. Based on the CDR3 plus reference TRBV5-1 and TRBJ2-5, the full variable domain is KAGVTQTPRYLIKTRGQQVTLSCSPISGHRSVSWYQQTPGQGLQFLFEYFSETQRNKGNFPGRFSGRQFSNSRSEMNVSTLELGDSALYLCASTAYRGRTSETQYFGPGTRLLVL.

This clone was recorded a few times. The J gene is TRBJ2-5, the V gene TRBV6-1; 9 nucleotides line up with TRBD1. Germline V gene lookup returns CDR1 MNHNS and CDR2 SASEGT. Trimming at V came to 6 bases and at J to 5 bases, leaving 4 bases not matched to a gene. The CDR3 runs 13 residues. Here the CDR3 reads CASSSGQGETQYF. The DNA of the CDR3 is TGTGCCAGCAGCTCGGGACAGGGTGAGACCCAGTACTTC.

The chain is built from TRBV11-2 and TRBJ1-1; D unclear. CDR1 is SGHAT, CDR2 FQNNGV, per germline. V was cut by 2 bases and J by 4 bases, with 8 bases left in between. This CDR3 spans 13 amino acids. CDR3 sequence reads: CASSLSESTEAFF. DNA for the CDR3: TGTGCCAGCAGCTTATCGGAGAGCACTGAAGCTTTCTTT.

The rearrangement uses TRBV28 and TRBJ1-1; weak D call: TRBD1 (6 bases). Germline V CDR1 and CDR2: MDHEN, SYDVKM. The germline V and J ends were trimmed by 3 bases and 1 base, with 18 bases remaining between them. This CDR3 comprises 17 residues. CDR3 sequence reads: CASSFPAAGARNTEAFF. In nucleotides, the CDR3 is TGTGCCAGCAGTTTTCCCGCGGCAGGGGCAAGGAACACTGAAGCTTTCTTT.